The next 17 T cell receptor beta chains were all read from a single sample in a study of blood T cell repertoires in COVID-19. Using immunoSEQ multiplex PCR, the repertoire was profiled, and TCRdb retains in-frame clones only, with some absent. The data hold 210,000 or so clones, with 70% to 90% observed a single time. Sample: PBMCs or T cells enriched from blood (not recorded which). These TCRs come from a woman aged 40 to 55 with acute COVID-19.

The rearrangement uses TRBV28 and TRBJ1-1; D unresolved. The V and J ends lost 8 bases and 3 bases respectively, with 16 bases between them. The CDR3 is 14 amino acids. Germline CDR1 and CDR2: MDHEN and SYDVKM. The CDR3 sequence is CASRLGRQDTEAFF. For the CDR3, the DNA is TGTGCCAGCCGCCTCGGGAGGCAGGACACTGAAGCTTTCTTT.

The chain recombines TRBV10-3 with TRBJ1-2; 7 nucleotides agree with TRBD1. This CDR3 is built from 13 residues. V gave up 5 bases and J gave up 2 bases; unmatched junction bases: 2. Per germline, CDR1 ENHRY and CDR2 SYGVKD. The CDR3 DNA follows: TGTGCCATCAGTAAACAGGGGAACTATGGCTACACCTTC. This sequence encodes CAISKQGNYGYTF.

The V gene is TRBV6-4, the J gene TRBJ2-2, with 9 bases lining up with TRBD1. The germline CDR1 and CDR2 sequences are MRHNA and SNTAGT. The CDR3 has 15 residues. J was trimmed by 9 bases and V by 2 bases; bases with no gene match: 7. The CDR3 DNA reads TGTGCCAGCAGTGACGATCACAGGGGGCGTCGGGAGCTGTTTTTT. Translating it yields CASSDDHRGRRELFF.

This clone turned up a few times. The chain carries TRBV9 and TRBJ2-5; tentative D call: TRBD2 (5 bases). Per the germline V gene, CDR1 is SGDLS and CDR2 is YYNGEE. V shed 0 bases and J shed 5 bases, with 11 bases lying between them. This CDR3 is built from 14 residues. The CDR3 DNA sequence: TGTGCCAGCAGCGTAGGTCCTCGAGGGGAGACCCAGTACTTC. Translating gives CASSVGPRGETQYF.

CDR3: CASSPRGRSGANVLTF. The CDR3 DNA follows: TGTGCCAGCAGCCCGAGAGGCCGCTCTGGGGCCAACGTCCTGACTTTC. The chain has TRBV4-2 and TRBJ2-6; D call uncertain. CDR1 and CDR2 (germline): LGHNA, YNFKEQ. V was clipped by 4 bases and J by 0 bases, with 10 bases between them. The CDR3 loop spans 16 amino acids.

The chain carries TRBV6-5 and TRBJ2-2, with a possible D match to TRBD1 (6 bases). This CDR3 spans 14 amino acids. Deletions cut 7 bases from V and 0 bases from J, with 9 bases between. Germline CDR1 reads MNHEY; CDR2 reads SVGAGI. CDR3 protein: CASMGHTNTGELFF. The CDR3 nucleotides are TGTGCCAGCATGGGACACACGAACACCGGGGAGCTGTTTTTT.

The chain couples TRBV2 to TRBJ2-1; 9 bases are shared with TRBD1. CDR1 SNHLY and CDR2 FYNNEI come from the germline V gene. The V and J ends lost 7 bases and 8 bases, in that order; junction bases with no gene match: 9. This CDR3 spans 14 amino acids. Here the CDR3 reads CASIRGDRGDEQFF. The DNA of the CDR3 is TGTGCCAGCATTAGAGGTGACAGGGGGGATGAGCAGTTCTTC.

CDR3 DNA: TGTGCCAGCAGTTCTAGCGGGGGGGCCTACAATGAGCAGTTCTTC. Amino acid sequence: CASSSSGGAYNEQFF. The chain carries TRBV28 and TRBJ2-1; 12 bases are shared with TRBD2. The J segment lost 2 bases and the V segment lost 4 bases, leaving 0 bases of the junction unmatched. The germline V gene has CDR1 MDHEN and CDR2 SYDVKM. CDR3 length equals 15 residues.

This chain links TRBV10-1 with TRBJ2-4; the D gene is possibly TRBD1 (6 bases). There are 13 residues in the CDR3. Between the trimmed V and J ends, which lost 4 bases and 6 bases, there was a span of 10 bases. Germline CDR1 and CDR2: WNHNN and SYGVQD (reference sequence). In DNA, the CDR3 is TGCGCCAGCAGTGGGACAGCGGCAAACATTCAGTACTTC. Its protein is CASSGTAANIQYF.

The chain combines TRBV18 with TRBJ2-6, with 7 bases matching TRBD1. The CDR3 is made up of 14 amino acids. Per germline, CDR1 KGHSH and CDR2 LQKENI. The trim removed 8 bases at V and 0 bases at J, leaving 1 base unmatched. CDR3 protein: CASGQDSGANVLTF. The CDR3 DNA is TGTGCCAGCGGACAGGACTCTGGGGCCAACGTCCTGACTTTC.

The chain links TRBV30 to TRBJ1-5; 8 nucleotides match TRBD1. V shed 3 bases, J shed 7 bases, and the junction held 5 bases outside the gene matches. CDR1 and CDR2 (germline): GTSNPN, SVGIG (reference sequence). CDR3 length: 13 amino acids. As DNA, the CDR3 is TGTGCCTGGAGCCCCAGGGGGCGCCAGCCCCAGCATTTT. This translates into CAWSPRGRQPQHF.

This clone was seen only a few times. The gene calls are TRBV29-1 and TRBJ2-1; the D gene is possibly TRBD1 (6 bases). The CDR3 is 11 residues long. Germline V lookup: CDR1 SQVTM, CDR2 ANQGSEA. V was shortened by 7 bases and J by 9 bases, with 13 bases between the two germline ends. The CDR3 DNA reads TGCAGCGCAATACAGGGACCTGAGCAGTTCTTC. Translated, it gives CSAIQGPEQFF.

The chain links TRBV29-1 to TRBJ2-7, with TRBD2 matching 8 bases. CDR1 is SQVTM, CDR2 ANQGSEA, per germline. This CDR3 has 14 residues. J was trimmed by 6 bases and V by 1 base; bases with no gene match: 8. The CDR3 reads CSVEVRGGRGEQYF. CDR3 nucleotides: TGCAGCGTTGAAGTTCGCGGGGGGAGGGGCGAGCAGTACTTC.

The gene calls are TRBV5-1 and TRBJ1-1, with TRBD1 matching 8 bases. CDR3 length: 13 residues. The ends lost 4 bases at V and 4 bases at J; junction bases unmatched: 3. In germline, CDR1 is SGHRS, CDR2 YFSETQ. The CDR3 DNA follows: TGCGCCAGCAGCCCCGGGACAGGCACTGAAGCTTTCTTT. Amino acids: CASSPGTGTEAFF.

This chain joins TRBV12-3 or TRBV12-4 and TRBJ1-5; TRBD1 matches 8 bases. The V segment lost 6 bases and the J segment 6 bases; nucleotides outside the gene matches: 4. This CDR3 has 13 residues. The CDR3 coding sequence is TGTGCCAGCAGGACAGGGGATGTTCAGCCCCAGCATTTT. This encodes CASRTGDVQPQHF.

This clone has just one count. CDR3 loop: CASSSKTGLNTEAFF. In nucleotides, the CDR3 is TGCGCCAGCAGCTCGAAGACAGGGCTGAACACTGAAGCTTTCTTT. This chain links TRBV5-1 with TRBJ1-1; 7 nucleotides agree with TRBD1. Germline trimming cut 3 bases from V and 0 bases from J; bases unmatched to any gene: 5. Germline values: CDR1 SGHRS, CDR2 YFSETQ. The CDR3 sequence is 15 residues long.

About this clone: Other nucleotide sequences in the sample specify the same CDR3. The chain uses TRBV28 and TRBJ1-2, with D uncertain. Germline V gene data show CDR1 as MDHEN and CDR2 as SYDVKM. This CDR3 spans 12 amino acids. V lost 1 base and J lost 8, with 8 bases in between. The CDR3 reads CASSLSGYGYTF. CDR3 bases: TGTGCCAGCAGTTTATCGGGGTACGGCTACACCTTC.